Detailed here is one TCR beta chain. Its antigen remains unknown. Through a sample-barcoded 5' primer and a J-beta primer mix, a second PCR was run for roughly 6 to 12 cycles. Each CDR3 protein gets one entry after TCRdb re-called the 5' RACE reads with MiXCR. The table has about 760,000 distinct CDR3 sequences, 56% seen once. These data are taken from a study of blood T cells in healthy people across ages. Study-wide findings and caveats: Aged donors had fewer naive CD4+ cells and lower diversity than long-lived donors.

The CDR3 contains 13 residues. Trimming took 5 bases from V and 5 from J, leaving 12 bases between them. Germline V gene sequence: CDR1 SGHTA, CDR2 FQGTGA. Individuals who donated were healthy Caucasians from Russia aged about 6 to 95. Investigators took about 9.1 milliliters of peripheral blood from every donor. Each sample gave at least 6.5 million isolated PBMCs. The sequence derives from a man aged 35 to 55 in good health. The chain combines TRBV7-3 with TRBJ2-5; perhaps TRBD1 as D (5 bases). The sample taken for sequencing was blood. CDR3 bases: TGTGCCAGCAGCCCCCGACAGTATGAGACCCAGTACTTC. Amino acid sequence: CASSPRQYETQYF.